The text below deals with one T cell receptor (beta chain). This record comes from a study of blood T cell repertoires in COVID-19. At the level of the study: T cells, B-cell-depleted T cells, or PBMCs supplied cDNA or gDNA.

This CDR3 is 16 amino acids long. Germline CDR1 and CDR2: SGHRS and YFSETQ. Trimming took 0 bases from V and 5 from J, leaving 12 bases between them. The method was immunoSEQ multiplex PCR; TCRdb's version includes in-frame clones alone and lacks a portion of them. The profile covers about 270,000 clones, with around 86% appearing a single time and roughly 2.9% taken by the ten largest. This TCR was recovered from a woman aged 60-70 years with active or convalescent COVID-19. The specimen was peripheral blood. J is TRBJ1-6 and V is TRBV5-1, with D unresolved. The CDR3 region is CASSLVVGPDNSPLHF. CDR3 DNA sequence: TGCGCCAGCAGCTTGGTGGTGGGCCCTGATAATTCACCCCTCCACTTT.